These 15 T cell receptor beta chains were all obtained from the same sample, sequenced in a study of beta chain features in type 1 diabetes. These receptors have no known antigen. Every isolated RNA sample was fully reverse transcribed, so sequencing captured expressed TCRB transcripts. Assay: immunoSEQ multiplex PCR; the TCRdb copy retains only in-frame clones and omits some. The sample contains some 360,000 clones, 9.5% to 10% of which appear only once. Study outcomes and limitations: Significant though moderate, a shortening of TCRB CDR3s appeared in all four CD4+ subsets of Type 1 diabetes patients.

Sequenced sample: central memory CD4+ T cells from blood. The receptors originated from a man aged 25-40 years with type 1 diabetes.

This clone was recorded at least ten times. V is TRBV30 and J is TRBJ1-3; D call uncertain. CDR3 length: 18 amino acids. V was clipped by 2 bases and J by 4 bases, with 24 bases between them. The germline CDR1 and CDR2 sequences are GTSNPN and SVGIG (reference sequence). The CDR3 sequence is CAWSRGVYAGTRGNTIYF. The CDR3 coding sequence is TGTGCCTGGAGTCGAGGTGTGTACGCAGGCACGAGGGGAAACACCATATATTTT.

This clone occurred a few times. The chain combines TRBV5-1 with TRBJ2-5, with D uncertain. V dropped 4 bases and J dropped 5 bases, with 18 bases sitting between them. The CDR3 extends over 15 amino acids. The germline V gene has CDR1 SGHRS and CDR2 YFSETQ. The CDR3 sequence: CASSPNRPDQETQYF. As DNA, the CDR3 is TGCGCCAGCAGCCCGAATCGGCCGGATCAGGAGACCCAGTACTTC.

This clone was detected only a few times. In nucleotides, the CDR3 is TGCGCCAGCAGCCAAGAGACTGAGCCAGCCGGGGAGCTGTTTTTT. Protein: CASSQETEPAGELFF. The rearrangement joins TRBV4-3 to TRBJ2-2; the D is unclear. The V end was cut by 0 bases, the J end by 6 bases, with 11 bases between. Germline V CDR1 and CDR2: LGHNA, YSLEER. This CDR3 is built from 15 residues.

The V call is TRBV7-3, the J call TRBJ2-3; 10 positions match TRBD2. V shed 0 bases and J 1 base; nucleotides not matched to a gene: 4. Germline V gives CDR1 SGHTA, CDR2 FQGTGA. The CDR3 runs 17 residues. The DNA for the CDR3 is TGTGCCAGCAGCTTAACGACGGGGACTAGCGGCACAGATACGCAGTATTTT. Amino acid sequence: CASSLTTGTSGTDTQYF.

This clone was seen more than once but under ten times. The rearrangement joins TRBV29-1 to TRBJ1-5; D is perhaps TRBD1 (6 bases). Germline CDR1 and CDR2: SQVTM and ANQGSEA. With 6 bases removed from V and 2 bases from J, the gap between germline ends came to 14 bases. The CDR3 runs 14 residues. CDR3: CSVNQGGGNQPQHF. The CDR3 region has the DNA TGCAGCGTCAACCAAGGGGGGGGCAATCAGCCCCAGCATTTT.

The genes are TRBV19 and TRBJ1-5; 8 positions match TRBD1. The J segment lost 4 bases and the V segment lost 0 bases, leaving 8 bases of the junction unmatched. Per germline, CDR1 LNHDA and CDR2 SQIVND (reference sequence). The CDR3 is 17 residues long. CDR3 residues: CASSIDTRGPGNQPQHF. As DNA, the CDR3 is TGTGCCAGTAGTATAGATACCAGGGGGCCGGGAAATCAGCCCCAGCATTTT.

The chain uses TRBV11-2 and TRBJ1-2; the match to TRBD1 covers 7 bases. The CDR3 is 15 amino acids. J gave up 8 bases and V 0 bases, and 9 bases lay outside the gene matches. CDR1 and CDR2 (germline): SGHAT, FQNNGV. DNA of the CDR3: TGTGCCAGCAGCTTAGACGCAGGGGGAGGCGACGGCTACACCTTC. Translation: CASSLDAGGGDGYTF.

This clone was recorded a few times. This rearrangement joins TRBV7-2 to TRBJ2-1; 11 nucleotides align to TRBD2. J gave up 7 bases and V 2 bases, and 13 bases lay outside the gene matches. This CDR3 is 18 amino acids long. Germline CDR1 is SGHTA and CDR2 is FQGNSA. CDR3 in amino acids: CASSLPPRLAGIRNEQFF. CDR3 bases: TGTGCCAGCAGCTTACCTCCCCGACTAGCGGGAATTCGTAATGAGCAGTTCTTC.

About this clone: A read error is possible here, since a much larger clone lies one base away. Other DNA sequences in this specimen translate into the identical CDR3. The V call is TRBV7-2, the J call TRBJ2-5, with 7 bases matching TRBD1. The CDR3 loop spans 14 amino acids. V shed 1 base, J shed 1 base, and the junction held 0 bases outside the gene matches. Per the germline V gene, CDR1 is SGHTA and CDR2 is FQGNSA. Here the CDR3 DNA reads TGTGCCAGCAGCTTAGGGACAGGCCAAGAGACCCAGTACTTC. This sequence encodes CASSLGTGQETQYF.

This chain links TRBV5-6 with TRBJ2-1, with 12 nucleotides matching TRBD2. Germline CDR1 is SGHDT and CDR2 is YYEEEE. Trimming removed 3 bases from V and 8 bases from J; junction bases left unmatched: 15. CDR3 length equals 18 residues. The CDR3 loop is CASSSPPRLAGAKHEQFF. The CDR3 region has the DNA TGTGCCAGCAGCTCTCCTCCCCGACTAGCGGGGGCCAAACATGAGCAGTTCTTC.

V is TRBV2 and J is TRBJ2-3; 7 bases map to TRBD1. The CDR3 loop spans 13 amino acids. Germline CDR1 and CDR2: SNHLY and FYNNEI. V shed 5 bases, J shed 5 bases, and the junction held 4 bases outside the gene matches. The CDR3 region has the DNA TGTGCCAGCAGTCCCAACAGGGGAGATACGCAGTATTTT. Translation gives CASSPNRGDTQYF.

This clone was detected a few times. The CDR3: CASSEIPGGVLGEQYF. In nucleotides, the CDR3 is TGTGCCAGCAGTGAAATTCCTGGCGGAGTATTGGGTGAGCAGTACTTC. The chain combines TRBV6-1 with TRBJ2-7; D gene ambiguous. Per the germline V gene, CDR1 is MNHNS and CDR2 is SASEGT. Trimming took off 2 bases at V and 7 bases at J, with 21 bases between the two ends. This CDR3 comprises 16 residues.

This clone turned up a few times. The chain links TRBV6-6 to TRBJ2-7; 10 nucleotides line up with TRBD1. This CDR3 comprises 14 residues. Germline-derived CDR1 and CDR2 are MNHNY and SVGAGI (reference sequence). Unmatched junction bases numbered 4, after V lost 8 bases and J lost 0 bases. CDR3 amino acids: CASGGTGVSYEQYF. CDR3 DNA sequence: TGTGCCAGCGGGGGGACAGGGGTCTCCTACGAGCAGTACTTC.

This clone was observed at least ten times. The chain employs TRBV18 and TRBJ2-1, with 9 bases matching TRBD1. After removal of 0 bases from V and 5 bases from J, the junction contained 2 bases not matched to a gene. The germline gives CDR1 KGHSH, CDR2 LQKENI. The CDR3 totals 15 residues. The CDR3 loop reads CASSPPTGGHNEQFF. The CDR3 DNA follows: TGTGCCAGCTCACCACCGACAGGGGGGCACAATGAGCAGTTCTTC. Supplemented by reference TRBV18 and TRBJ2-1, the full variable domain reads NAGVMQNPRHLVRRRGQEARLRCSPMKGHSHVYWYRQLPEEGLKFMVYLQKENIIDESGMPKERFSAEFPKEGPSILRIQQVVRGDSAAYFCASSPPTGGHNEQFFGPGTRLTVL.

This clone was picked up one time. The chain couples TRBV7-2 to TRBJ1-1, with D perhaps TRBD1 (5 bases). CDR3 length: 15 residues. The germline CDR1 and CDR2 sequences are SGHTA and FQGNSA. Deletions cut 5 bases from V and 4 bases from J, with 17 bases between. The CDR3 sequence is CASSLDSQFSTEAFF. CDR3 nucleotide sequence: TGTGCCAGCAGCCTAGACAGTCAATTTAGCACTGAAGCTTTCTTT.